This entry describes one T cell receptor (beta chain). The sample is drawn from a study of blood T cell repertoires in COVID-19. In the study overall: Collection of acute and convalescent COVID-19 samples took place in the United States, Italy and Spain. Sources were T cells, B-cell-depleted T cells, or PBMCs; the material itself was cDNA or gDNA.

CDR1 is SGHTA and CDR2 is FQGTGA in the germline V gene. Trimming took 5 bases from V and 9 from J; bases not matched to a gene: 5. The CDR3 spans 14 residues. Original handling: Estimation of nucleated cell counts was performed using reference gene primer amplification. Clones were sequenced by immunoSEQ multiplex PCR, and TCRdb holds only the in-frame ones, with some missing. The V and J calls and clone size were taken over from that table, and D and trimming were inferred from the DNA. There are tens of thousands of clones in the sample; 80% occur only once, and 15% to 20% lies in the top ten. The receptor was isolated from a human donor in a cohort sampled during active COVID-19. V gene TRBV7-3 combines with J gene TRBJ2-1; 12 bases line up with TRBD1. Specimen: peripheral blood. The CDR3 DNA reads TGTGCCAGCAGCCCCTCGGGACAGGGGGCTGAGCAGTTCTTC. Translating it yields CASSPSGQGAEQFF. The entire variable domain, with the rest obtained from reference TRBV7-3 and TRBJ2-1, is as follows: GAGVSQTPSNKVTEKGKYVELRCDPISGHTALYWYRQSLGQGPEFLIYFQGTGAADDSGLPNDRFFAVRPEGSVSTLKIQRTERGDSAVYLCASSPSGQGAEQFFGPGTRLTVL.